Each of the 25 T cell receptor beta chains below was sequenced from the same sample in a study of vaccination effects on CD4 cells after COVID-19 (dated by TCRdb to between 2021 and 2024). Which antigens these TCRs recognize remains unknown. In the ViraFEST assay, PBMC were stimulated with viral peptide pools, and antigen-specific CD4+ T cell clonotypes were then identified by expansion using TCR sequencing. After approximately eleven days of culture, CD4+ T cells were isolated with the EasySep CD4+ T cell isolation kit. None of the healthy vaccine recipients had a prior SARS-CoV-2 infection, which was confirmed by nucleocapsid antibody tests that came back negative both before and after vaccination. Library creation used the immunoSEQ multiplex PCR assay. TCRdb limited this immuneACCESS table to in-frame rearrangements with V and J called. A share of clones is missing; checked studies link under half to unresolved V genes, and the rest is unexplained. This sample lists tens of thousands of clones; about four fifths were detected once. The ten most abundant clones make up around 3% of the sample.

Source: CD4+ T cells from PBMCs cultured with HCoV-NL63 spike peptides, taken before COVID-19 vaccination. Read against the paper, the sample's cell subset or site label means: HCoV-NL63 spike overlapping peptide pool stimulation. These receptors were obtained from a human donor who received a COVID-19 vaccine.

The chain recombines TRBV7-2 with TRBJ2-2; TRBD1 might be the D (5 bases). V lost 7 bases and J lost 3, with 12 bases in between. Germline V gives CDR1 SGHTA, CDR2 FQGNSA. This CDR3 has 14 residues. The CDR3 region is CASKGQGYTGELFF. The CDR3 DNA reads as TGTGCCAGCAAAGGGCAGGGTTACACCGGGGAGCTGTTTTTT.

The V and J genes are TRBV11-2 and TRBJ1-1; no definite D call. Looked up from germline, CDR1 is SGHAT and CDR2 is FQNNGV. The CDR3 contains 12 residues. V was cut by 2 bases and J by 6 bases, with 7 bases left in between. DNA for the CDR3: TGTGCCAGCAGCTTAATACGGCCTGAAGCTTTCTTT. Its protein is CASSLIRPEAFF.

The V and J genes are TRBV5-1 and TRBJ2-5; TRBD2 aligns across 13 bases. The CDR3 sequence is 16 residues long. Unmatched junction bases numbered 7, after V lost 4 bases and J lost 4 bases. From germline, CDR1 is SGHRS and CDR2 YFSETQ. CDR3: CASSDSGTSGAETQYF. As DNA, the CDR3 is TGCGCCAGCAGCGACTCCGGGACTAGCGGGGCAGAGACCCAGTACTTC. The full variable domain, its missing parts supplied by reference TRBV5-1 and TRBJ2-5, is KAGVTQTPRYLIKTRGQQVTLSCSPISGHRSVSWYQQTPGQGLQFLFEYFSETQRNKGNFPGRFSGRQFSNSRSEMNVSTLELGDSALYLCASSDSGTSGAETQYFGPGTRLLVL.

The chain uses TRBV18 and TRBJ2-7; D is undetermined. Trimming left V 3 bases short and J 6 bases short, with 12 bases between. Germline CDR1 KGHSH, CDR2 LQKENI. This CDR3 contains 13 residues. As DNA, the CDR3 is TGTGCCAGCTCACCTTCTCCCTCTGGCGAGCAGTACGTC. Translating it yields CASSPSPSGEQYV.

This chain connects TRBV2 to TRBJ2-7; 7 bases align to TRBD1. The J segment lost 3 bases and the V segment lost 3 bases, leaving 5 bases of the junction unmatched. The CDR3 totals 14 residues. The germline V gene has CDR1 SNHLY and CDR2 FYNNEI. For the CDR3, the DNA is TGTGCCAGCAGTGACACGGGACAGCTCTACGAGCAGTACGTC. Amino acid sequence: CASSDTGQLYEQYV.

The CDR3 bases are TGTGCCAGTAGCCGCCAGGCCCCCGGGTACACTGAAGCTTTCTTT. Translated, it gives CASSRQAPGYTEAFF. The rearrangement joins TRBV19 to TRBJ1-1; D not certain. V gave up 6 bases and J gave up 3 bases, with 17 bases separating them. Germline V gene lookup returns CDR1 LNHDA and CDR2 SQIVND (reference sequence). The CDR3 is 15 residues long. Using reference TRBV19 and TRBJ1-1 for the parts outside the CDR3, the full variable domain is DGGITQSPKYLFRKEGQNVTLSCEQNLNHDAMYWYRQDPGQGLRLIYYSQIVNDFQKGDIAEGYSVSREKKESFPLTVTSAQKNPTAFYLCASSRQAPGYTEAFFGQGTRLTVV.

The rearrangement links TRBV28 to TRBJ2-7; the match to TRBD1 covers 9 bases. J was trimmed by 4 bases and V by 6 bases; bases with no gene match: 10. The CDR3 has 15 residues. Germline CDR1 MDHEN, CDR2 SYDVKM. The CDR3 nucleotides are TGTGCCAGCAGCAGTCCGGGACAGGGTCGTTACGAGCAGTACGTC. It translates to CASSSPGQGRYEQYV.

This clone was counted only a few times. The chain is built from TRBV2 and TRBJ1-5; D might be TRBD1 (6 bases). The CDR3 runs to 14 residues. Per the germline V gene, CDR1 is SNHLY and CDR2 is FYNNEI. V was cut by 6 bases and J by 7 bases, with 16 bases left in between. The DNA for the CDR3 is TGTGCCAGCAGCGGGGGGGCGGCCGGGCAGCCCCAGCATTTT. Amino acid sequence: CASSGGAAGQPQHF.

This rearrangement joins TRBV18 to TRBJ1-2; D is uncertain. Germline V lookup: CDR1 KGHSH, CDR2 LQKENI. Trimming took off 3 bases at V and 8 bases at J, with 16 bases between the two ends. The CDR3 loop spans 14 amino acids. DNA of the CDR3: TGTGCCAGCTCACCTTTGGTCGAGACCGGGGGCTACACCTTC. It specifies CASSPLVETGGYTF.

V usage is TRBV9 and J usage is TRBJ1-1, with D maybe TRBD1 (6 bases). Trimming left V 3 bases short and J 3 bases short, with 12 bases between. The CDR3 extends over 14 amino acids. The germline gives CDR1 SGDLS, CDR2 YYNGEE. The CDR3 sequence: CASSAGQFYTEAFF. The CDR3 coding sequence is TGTGCCAGCAGCGCCGGACAGTTTTACACTGAAGCTTTCTTT.

The chain uses TRBV24-1 and TRBJ2-2, with 14 positions matching TRBD2. V was clipped by 3 bases and J by 0 bases; unmatched bases: 11. CDR3 length: 21 amino acids. CDR1 is KGHDR and CDR2 is SFDVKD in the germline V gene. CDR3 in amino acids: CATSDRTPGLAGEANTGELFF. The CDR3, as DNA: TGTGCCACCAGTGATCGTACTCCGGGACTAGCGGGGGAAGCGAACACCGGGGAGCTGTTTTTT.

The chain uses TRBV18 and TRBJ1-2; 8 bases agree with TRBD1. The J segment lost 8 bases and the V segment lost 2 bases, leaving 7 bases of the junction unmatched. Germline CDR1 is KGHSH and CDR2 is LQKENI. The CDR3 length is 14 residues. The CDR3 reads CASSPIGQGGGYTF. The CDR3 coding sequence is TGTGCCAGCTCACCAATAGGACAGGGAGGGGGCTACACCTTC.

The rearrangement uses TRBV5-8 and TRBJ1-4; a weak D match, TRBD1 (5 bases). V was clipped by 0 bases and J by 7 bases, with 10 bases between them. The CDR3 spans 14 residues. In germline, CDR1 is SGHTS, CDR2 YDEGEE. CDR3 nucleotides: TGTGCCAGCAGCTTGGGGGGCCAGGGTGAAAAACTGTTTTTT. Protein: CASSLGGQGEKLFF.

The chain employs TRBV5-6 and TRBJ1-1; 7 nucleotides align to TRBD1. V shed 4 bases and J 10 bases; nucleotides not matched to a gene: 13. Germline V gives CDR1 SGHDT, CDR2 YYEEEE. CDR3 size: 14 residues. The CDR3 DNA reads TGTGCCAGCAGCCGGCGGGACAGCCCGACCGGAGCTTTCTTT. This translates into CASSRRDSPTGAFF.

The V and J genes are TRBV28 and TRBJ2-3, with TRBD2 matching over 7 bases. J lost 6 bases, V lost 8 bases, and 2 bases had no gene match. The germline V gene has CDR1 MDHEN and CDR2 SYDVKM. This CDR3 has 11 amino acids. The DNA for the CDR3 is TGTGCCAGCTCGCGGGGGGATACGCAGTATTTT. The encoded protein is CASSRGDTQYF.

This clone was observed a handful of times. The CDR3 region is CASSGGLANTGELFF. The DNA of the CDR3 is TGTGCCAGCAGCGGGGGACTGGCGAACACCGGGGAGCTGTTTTTT. V is TRBV5-5 and J is TRBJ2-2; D possibly corresponds to TRBD2 (6 bases). Germline lookup yields CDR1 SGHKS and CDR2 YYEKEE (reference sequence). The CDR3 runs to 15 residues. The V and J ends lost 4 bases and 0 bases respectively, with 10 bases between them.

This clone was seen more than once but under ten times. The chain links TRBV30 to TRBJ2-3; tentative D call: TRBD1 (5 bases). With 3 bases removed from V and 6 bases from J, the gap between germline ends came to 13 bases. CDR1 GTSNPN and CDR2 SVGIG come from the germline V gene (reference sequence). The CDR3 runs to 13 residues. The CDR3: CAWRGLGLDTQYF. The DNA for the CDR3 is TGTGCCTGGAGGGGGTTGGGGCTTGATACGCAGTATTTT.

This chain connects TRBV7-9 to TRBJ1-2; 7 nucleotides agree with TRBD1. Germline trimming cut 3 bases from V and 9 bases from J; bases unmatched to any gene: 4. The CDR3 covers 12 residues. Germline V CDR1 and CDR2: SEHNR, FQNEAQ (reference sequence). CDR3 sequence (DNA): TGTGCCAGCAGCTTCGAACAGGGGCGCTACACCTTC. Residues: CASSFEQGRYTF.

The chain uses TRBV5-1 and TRBJ2-5, with TRBD2 identical over 14 bases. The CDR3 length is 17 residues. J was trimmed by 6 bases and V by 4 bases; bases with no gene match: 11. The V gene's germline CDR1 is SGHRS and CDR2 YFSETQ. The CDR3 loop reads CASSPTGTSGGLKTQYF. The CDR3 DNA reads as TGCGCCAGCAGCCCTACCGGGACTAGCGGGGGATTGAAGACCCAGTACTTC.

This chain joins TRBV7-9 and TRBJ1-3; 10 nucleotides line up with TRBD1. CDR3 length: 13 residues. V lost 5 bases and J lost 11; bases outside the gene matches: 6. The germline V gene has CDR1 SEHNR and CDR2 FQNEAQ (reference sequence). The CDR3 sequence: CASSPSGQGAIYF. In DNA form, the CDR3 reads TGTGCCAGCAGCCCAAGTGGACAGGGGGCCATATATTTT.

The chain employs TRBV29-1 and TRBJ1-3; weak D call: TRBD1 (6 bases). The CDR3 length is 16 residues. The V end was cut by 0 bases, the J end by 5 bases, with 17 bases between. Germline CDR1 is SQVTM and CDR2 is ANQGSEA. The CDR3 DNA reads TGCAGCGTTGAAGATCAAGACAGGACCCCGAGAAACACCATATATTTT. It translates to CSVEDQDRTPRNTIYF.

The rearrangement joins TRBV5-1 to TRBJ1-1, with a weak D call TRBD1 (6 bases). The CDR3 covers 15 residues. CDR1 is SGHRS, CDR2 YFSETQ, per germline. Deletions cut 4 bases from V and 6 bases from J, with 19 bases between. For the CDR3, the DNA is TGCGCCAGCAGCGCGGTTGACAGGCCCTTACCTGAAGCTTTCTTT. Translating gives CASSAVDRPLPEAFF.

The genes are TRBV6-5 and TRBJ1-6; D not resolved. CDR3 length equals 13 residues. Germline V CDR1 and CDR2: MNHEY, SVGAGI. V gave up 5 bases and J gave up 10 bases, with 12 bases separating them. For the CDR3, the DNA is TGTGCCAGCAGTCGGGGTTTTGGCTCACCCCTCCACTTT. The encoded protein is CASSRGFGSPLHF.

This sequence joins TRBV10-3 and TRBJ1-1, with D possibly TRBD1 on 6 matching bases. CDR3 length: 14 residues. CDR1 is ENHRY, CDR2 SYGVKD, per germline. Trimming took off 4 bases at V and 2 bases at J, with 11 bases between the two ends. Here the CDR3 reads CAISAGQYNTEAFF. CDR3 DNA sequence: TGTGCCATCAGTGCCGGACAGTACAACACTGAAGCTTTCTTT.

A remark on this clone: One end of the junction varies from germline; a read error may be responsible. The chain combines TRBV10-1 with TRBJ1-5; 11 bases agree with TRBD1. CDR1 WNHNN and CDR2 SYGVQD come from the germline V gene (reference sequence). The CDR3 totals 17 residues. The CDR3 is CASIEGQGVTGDQPQHF. As DNA, the CDR3 is TGCGCCAGCATTGAGGGACAGGGGGTGACGGGGGATCAGCCCCAGCATTTT.